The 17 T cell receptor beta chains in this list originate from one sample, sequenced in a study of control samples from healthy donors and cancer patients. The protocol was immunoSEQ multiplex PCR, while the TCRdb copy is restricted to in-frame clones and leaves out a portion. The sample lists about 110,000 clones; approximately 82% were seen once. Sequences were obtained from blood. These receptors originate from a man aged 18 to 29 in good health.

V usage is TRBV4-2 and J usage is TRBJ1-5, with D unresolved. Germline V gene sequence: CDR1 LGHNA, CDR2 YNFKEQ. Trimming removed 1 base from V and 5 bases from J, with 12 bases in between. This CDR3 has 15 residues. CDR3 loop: CASSQVGMDDQPQHF. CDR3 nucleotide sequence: TGTGCCAGCAGCCAAGTGGGGATGGACGATCAGCCCCAGCATTTT.

The CDR3 reads CASSRGSSVYEQFF. DNA for the CDR3: TGTGCCAGCTCAAGGGGGTCTAGTGTCTATGAGCAGTTCTTC. The chain recombines TRBV18 with TRBJ2-1, with TRBD1 as a possible D gene (6 bases). Germline V gives CDR1 KGHSH, CDR2 LQKENI. The CDR3 spans 14 residues. Trimming shortened V by 5 bases and J by 8 bases, and 16 bases separated the two germline ends.

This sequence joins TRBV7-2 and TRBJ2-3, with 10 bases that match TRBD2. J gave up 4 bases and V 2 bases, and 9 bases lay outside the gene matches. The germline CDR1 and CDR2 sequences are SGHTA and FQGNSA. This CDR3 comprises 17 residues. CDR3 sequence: CASSLKRGGLIPDTQYF. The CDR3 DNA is TGTGCCAGCAGCTTAAAGCGGGGGGGCCTAATCCCAGATACGCAGTATTTT. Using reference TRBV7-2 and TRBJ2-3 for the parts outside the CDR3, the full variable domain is GAGVSQSPSNKVTEKGKDVELRCDPISGHTALYWYRQSLGQGLEFLIYFQGNSAPDKSGLPSDRFSAERTGGSVSTLTIQRTQQEDSAVYLCASSLKRGGLIPDTQYFGPGTRLTVL.

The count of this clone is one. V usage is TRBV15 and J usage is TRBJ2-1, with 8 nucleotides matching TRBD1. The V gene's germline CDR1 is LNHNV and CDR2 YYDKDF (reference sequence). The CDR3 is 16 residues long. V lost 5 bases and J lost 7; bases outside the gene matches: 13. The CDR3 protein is CATSALGTGNGNEQFF. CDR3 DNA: TGTGCCACCAGCGCCCTAGGGACAGGAAATGGGAATGAGCAGTTCTTC.

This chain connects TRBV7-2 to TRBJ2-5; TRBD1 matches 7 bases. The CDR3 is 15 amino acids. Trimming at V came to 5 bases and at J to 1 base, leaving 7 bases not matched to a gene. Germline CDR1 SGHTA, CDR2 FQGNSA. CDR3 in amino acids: CASSLAGTAQETQYF. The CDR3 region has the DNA TGTGCCAGCAGCCTTGCCGGGACAGCCCAAGAGACCCAGTACTTC.

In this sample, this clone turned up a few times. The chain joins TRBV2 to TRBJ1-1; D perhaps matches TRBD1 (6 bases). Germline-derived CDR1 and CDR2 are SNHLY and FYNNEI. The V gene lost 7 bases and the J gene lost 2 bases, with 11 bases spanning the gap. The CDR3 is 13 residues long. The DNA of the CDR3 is TGTGCCAGCAATCGAGGGGGTAACACTGAAGCTTTCTTT. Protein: CASNRGGNTEAFF.

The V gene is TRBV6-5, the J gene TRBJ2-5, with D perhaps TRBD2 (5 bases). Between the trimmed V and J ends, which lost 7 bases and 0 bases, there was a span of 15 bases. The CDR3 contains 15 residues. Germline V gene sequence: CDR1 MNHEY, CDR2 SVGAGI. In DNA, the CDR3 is TGTGCCAGCAATGGGAGAGTGGGGTACCAAGAGACCCAGTACTTC. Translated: CASNGRVGYQETQYF.

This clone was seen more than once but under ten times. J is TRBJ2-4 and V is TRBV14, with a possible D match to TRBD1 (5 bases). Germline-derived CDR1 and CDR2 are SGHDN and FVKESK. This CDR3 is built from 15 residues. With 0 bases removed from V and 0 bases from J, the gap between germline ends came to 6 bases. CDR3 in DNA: TGTGCCAGCAGCCAAGATGGGGCAGCCAAAAACATTCAGTACTTC. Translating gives CASSQDGAAKNIQYF.

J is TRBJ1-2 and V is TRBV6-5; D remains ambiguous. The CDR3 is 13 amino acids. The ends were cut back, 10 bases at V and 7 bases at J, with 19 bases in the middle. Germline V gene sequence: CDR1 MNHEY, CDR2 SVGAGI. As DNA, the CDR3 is TGTGCCACTAAAGATGGGGTCCAGGCTGGCTACACCTTC. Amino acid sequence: CATKDGVQAGYTF.

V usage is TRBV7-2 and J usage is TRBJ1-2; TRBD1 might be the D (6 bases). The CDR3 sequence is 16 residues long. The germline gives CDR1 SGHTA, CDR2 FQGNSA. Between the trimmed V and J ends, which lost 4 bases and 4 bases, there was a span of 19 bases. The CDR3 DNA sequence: TGTGCCAGCAGCTCTCCGGGACAAGGAGGTAGCTATGGCTACACCTTC. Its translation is CASSSPGQGGSYGYTF.

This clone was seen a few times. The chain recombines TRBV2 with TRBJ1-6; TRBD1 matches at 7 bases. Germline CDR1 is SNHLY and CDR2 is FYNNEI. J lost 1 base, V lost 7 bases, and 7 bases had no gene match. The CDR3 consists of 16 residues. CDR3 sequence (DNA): TGTGCCAGCAACAGGGGAGGGGGGTCCTATAATTCACCCCTCCACTTT. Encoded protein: CASNRGGGSYNSPLHF.

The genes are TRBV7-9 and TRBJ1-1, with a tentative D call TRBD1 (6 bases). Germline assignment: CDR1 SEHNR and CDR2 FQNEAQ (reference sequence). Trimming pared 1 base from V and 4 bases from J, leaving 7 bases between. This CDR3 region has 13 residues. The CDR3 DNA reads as TGTGCCAGCAGCTTAGAAGGGGGCACTGAAGCTTTCTTT. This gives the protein CASSLEGGTEAFF.

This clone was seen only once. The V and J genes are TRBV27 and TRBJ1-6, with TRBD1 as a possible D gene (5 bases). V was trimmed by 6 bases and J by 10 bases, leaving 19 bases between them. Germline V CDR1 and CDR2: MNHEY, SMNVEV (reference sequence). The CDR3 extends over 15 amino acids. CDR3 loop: CASSLSEGARSPLHF. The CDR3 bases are TGTGCCAGCAGCCTTTCTGAAGGGGCCAGGTCACCCCTCCACTTT.

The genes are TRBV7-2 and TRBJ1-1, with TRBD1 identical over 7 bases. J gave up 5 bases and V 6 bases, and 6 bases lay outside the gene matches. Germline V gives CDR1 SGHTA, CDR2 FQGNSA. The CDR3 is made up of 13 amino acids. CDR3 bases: TGTGCCAGCAGGCCCGACAGGGTGACTGAAGCTTTCTTT. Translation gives CASRPDRVTEAFF.

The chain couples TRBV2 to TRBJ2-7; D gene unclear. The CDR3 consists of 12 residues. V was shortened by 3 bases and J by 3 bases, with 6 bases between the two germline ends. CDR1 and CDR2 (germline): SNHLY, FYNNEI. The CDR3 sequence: CASSDFRYEQYV. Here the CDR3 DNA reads TGTGCCAGCAGTGATTTCCGCTACGAGCAGTACGTC.

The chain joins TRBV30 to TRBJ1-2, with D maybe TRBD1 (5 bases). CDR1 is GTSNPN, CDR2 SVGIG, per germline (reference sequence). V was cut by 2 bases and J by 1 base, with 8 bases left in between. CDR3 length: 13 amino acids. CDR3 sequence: CAWSHRSNYGYTF. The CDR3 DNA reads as TGTGCCTGGAGTCACAGGAGTAACTATGGCTACACCTTC.

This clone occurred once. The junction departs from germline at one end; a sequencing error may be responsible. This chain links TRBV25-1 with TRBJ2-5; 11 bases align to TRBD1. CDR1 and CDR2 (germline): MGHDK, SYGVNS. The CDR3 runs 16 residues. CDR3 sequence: CASTEMGQGEIGTQYF. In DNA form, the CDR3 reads TGTGCCAGCACTGAAATGGGACAGGGGGAGATAGGGACCCAGTACTTC.